This entry is about one T cell receptor beta chain. The sample is drawn from a study of metastatic and nonmetastatic thyroid tumors. Through MiXCR, TCRdb re-clonotyped the PCR reads. The data hold tens of thousands of clones, with approximately 11% observed a single time. The V gene's germline CDR1 is SNHLY and CDR2 FYNNEI. Trimming cost V 2 bases and J 4 bases; bases outside gene matches: 17. The CDR3 covers 20 residues. No treatment had been given to any patient before thyroid surgery. The gene calls are TRBV2 and TRBJ2-1; TRBD1 matches 10 bases. The specimen sequenced was blood. This TCR was sampled from a female donor with papillary thyroid cancer or a benign thyroid nodule (not recorded which). Some clones in this sample may be carry-over from other donors' samples. This CDR3 reads CASSEQRDRGRPAGYNEQFF. Here the CDR3 DNA reads TGTGCCAGCAGTGAACAGCGGGACAGGGGTCGGCCAGCGGGATACAATGAGCAGTTCTTC.